These T cell receptor beta chains were read from a single sample in a study of blood T cell repertoires in COVID-19. Method: immunoSEQ multiplex PCR; TCRdb's copy keeps in-frame clones and lacks some. The sample has tens of thousands of clones; approximately 84% are singletons. Sequenced: peripheral blood. The receptors here all came from a man aged 50 to 60 with COVID-19, enrolled during active disease. The CDR3 runs from the conserved cysteine through the conserved F or W. D genes are given only for firm matches. Size values are once, few and many counts, or a class for expanded clones, and some rows have none.

-,TRBV7-3,once,TRBJ2-1,CASSTLGGEQFF
TRBD1,TRBV6-5,-,TRBJ1-2,CASSPTGDYGYTF
-,TRBV11-2,-,TRBJ2-3,CASSLNPGGTDTQYF
-,TRBV2,-,TRBJ2-5,CASSRTEETQYF
-,TRBV19,-,TRBJ1-1,CASSPREGNTEAFF
-,TRBV12-3/TRBV12-4,-,TRBJ2-1,CASSPIHNEQFF
-,TRBV6-6,-,TRBJ1-1,CASTAWQGETEAFF
-,TRBV12-5,-,TRBJ2-2,CAGRPGGLDGELFF
TRBD2,TRBV7-9,-,TRBJ2-3,CASSFVGTSGFDTQYF
-,TRBV7-2,-,TRBJ1-6,CASSLVQGKDSPLHF
TRBD2,TRBV27,-,TRBJ2-1,CASSPFGGDSYNEQFF
-,TRBV7-6,-,TRBJ2-3,CASSPTRVSTDTQYF
TRBD1,TRBV6-5,-,TRBJ2-1,CASSSGQGVVREQFF
-,TRBV6-5,-,TRBJ1-5,CASKGGGNQPQHF
-,TRBV19,-,TRBJ1-5,CASSIAGGQGPQHF
TRBD2,TRBV6-5,-,TRBJ2-5,CAVRRGGLETQYF
TRBD1,TRBV2,-,TRBJ1-1,CASIRDRNTEAFF
-,TRBV7-9,-,TRBJ1-1,CASIPAGLMNTEAFF
-,TRBV6-1,-,TRBJ2-7,CASSEARSVVRGRRQYF
-,TRBV9,-,TRBJ1-1,CASSLRVFGTEAFF
-,TRBV6-5,-,TRBJ1-1,CASRLGGEAFF
-,TRBV6-5,-,TRBJ1-5,CASSRRGTTGQPQHF
TRBD1,TRBV7-2,-,TRBJ2-2,CASSYGTVRGELFF
-,TRBV7-3,-,TRBJ1-5,CASSLDGRQPQHF
TRBD1,TRBV18,-,TRBJ1-6,CATQGSSYNSPLHF
TRBD1,TRBV4-2,-,TRBJ2-5,CASSRGQGDQETQYF
-,TRBV7-9,-,TRBJ2-5,CASSSLRIGNRETQYF
-,TRBV9,-,TRBJ1-4,CASSVGQGPATNEKLFF
-,TRBV9,-,TRBJ1-5,CASSVGGVQPQHF
TRBD2,TRBV7-3,-,TRBJ2-1,CASSLGTSGNEQFF
-,TRBV7-2,-,TRBJ2-3,CASSLGQDTDTQYF
-,TRBV6-5,-,TRBJ2-7,CASSRDSFSSYEQYF
TRBD1,TRBV10-3,once,TRBJ1-5,CAISEWRRTGRMGDQPQHF
-,TRBV5-1,-,TRBJ2-5,CASSLVPTNQETQYF
-,TRBV20-1,-,TRBJ2-1,CSASSNEQFF
TRBD1,TRBV6-5,-,TRBJ1-2,CATLDRDRYGYTF
TRBD1,TRBV28,once,TRBJ1-1,CASRRTGGTEAFF